These 5 T cell receptor beta chains were sequenced from one sample in a study of beta chain features in type 1 diabetes. These TCRs' antigens remain unknown. General study points: Patients with Type 1 diabetes showed moderately but significantly shorter TCRB CDR3s in all four CD4+ subsets.

What was sequenced were expressed TCRB transcripts, since all of the isolated RNA had been reverse transcribed. Some clones are missing from TCRdb's copy, which holds only in-frame ones; the method was immunoSEQ multiplex PCR. The top ten hold 0.022% of the sample, which has about 700,000 clones, over 10% seen once. Sample: naive CD4+ T cells from blood. These TCRs come from a young man with type 1 diabetes.

This chain connects TRBV7-9 to TRBJ1-6; TRBD1 matches at 8 bases. CDR1 and CDR2 from the germline V gene are SEHNR and FQNEAQ (reference sequence). After removal of 7 bases from V and 6 bases from J, the junction contained 8 bases not matched to a gene. The CDR3 has 15 amino acids. This chain's CDR3 is CASTFTGGFNSPLHF. The CDR3 DNA follows: TGTGCCAGCACCTTTACAGGGGGATTTAATTCACCCCTCCACTTT.

This clone was counted only a few times. This CDR3 is CASSLDGYEQYF. DNA of the CDR3: TGTGCCAGCAGCTTGGACGGCTACGAGCAGTACTTC. The chain uses TRBV5-4 and TRBJ2-7, with D unclear. This CDR3 is built from 12 residues. V was trimmed by 0 bases and J by 3 bases, leaving 4 bases between them. Germline lookup yields CDR1 SGHNT and CDR2 YYREEE (reference sequence).

This sequence joins TRBV10-3 and TRBJ2-7; the D is unclear. CDR1 and CDR2 (germline): ENHRY, SYGVKD. CDR3 length: 12 amino acids. Trimming cost V 8 bases and J 0 bases, with 8 bases left between them. The CDR3 protein is CAIGLSSYEQYF. The CDR3 nucleotides read TGTGCCATCGGCCTGAGCTCCTACGAGCAGTACTTC.

The CDR3 loop is CASSESRDRGNYGYTF. CDR3 in DNA: TGTGCCAGCAGTGAATCCCGGGACAGGGGGAACTATGGCTACACCTTC. The gene calls are TRBV2 and TRBJ1-2, with 11 bases identical to TRBD1. The J segment lost 2 bases and the V segment lost 2 bases, leaving 4 bases of the junction unmatched. The CDR3 runs to 16 residues. Germline CDR1 and CDR2: SNHLY and FYNNEI.

As regards this clone: Other DNA sequences in the same sample also yield this CDR3. V usage is TRBV18 and J usage is TRBJ2-1; D unresolved. The germline gives CDR1 KGHSH, CDR2 LQKENI. CDR3 size: 12 residues. Trimming cost V 3 bases and J 7 bases, with 7 bases left between them. The CDR3 DNA reads as TGTGCCAGCTCACCTGAAGGAAATGAGCAGTTCTTC. It specifies CASSPEGNEQFF.